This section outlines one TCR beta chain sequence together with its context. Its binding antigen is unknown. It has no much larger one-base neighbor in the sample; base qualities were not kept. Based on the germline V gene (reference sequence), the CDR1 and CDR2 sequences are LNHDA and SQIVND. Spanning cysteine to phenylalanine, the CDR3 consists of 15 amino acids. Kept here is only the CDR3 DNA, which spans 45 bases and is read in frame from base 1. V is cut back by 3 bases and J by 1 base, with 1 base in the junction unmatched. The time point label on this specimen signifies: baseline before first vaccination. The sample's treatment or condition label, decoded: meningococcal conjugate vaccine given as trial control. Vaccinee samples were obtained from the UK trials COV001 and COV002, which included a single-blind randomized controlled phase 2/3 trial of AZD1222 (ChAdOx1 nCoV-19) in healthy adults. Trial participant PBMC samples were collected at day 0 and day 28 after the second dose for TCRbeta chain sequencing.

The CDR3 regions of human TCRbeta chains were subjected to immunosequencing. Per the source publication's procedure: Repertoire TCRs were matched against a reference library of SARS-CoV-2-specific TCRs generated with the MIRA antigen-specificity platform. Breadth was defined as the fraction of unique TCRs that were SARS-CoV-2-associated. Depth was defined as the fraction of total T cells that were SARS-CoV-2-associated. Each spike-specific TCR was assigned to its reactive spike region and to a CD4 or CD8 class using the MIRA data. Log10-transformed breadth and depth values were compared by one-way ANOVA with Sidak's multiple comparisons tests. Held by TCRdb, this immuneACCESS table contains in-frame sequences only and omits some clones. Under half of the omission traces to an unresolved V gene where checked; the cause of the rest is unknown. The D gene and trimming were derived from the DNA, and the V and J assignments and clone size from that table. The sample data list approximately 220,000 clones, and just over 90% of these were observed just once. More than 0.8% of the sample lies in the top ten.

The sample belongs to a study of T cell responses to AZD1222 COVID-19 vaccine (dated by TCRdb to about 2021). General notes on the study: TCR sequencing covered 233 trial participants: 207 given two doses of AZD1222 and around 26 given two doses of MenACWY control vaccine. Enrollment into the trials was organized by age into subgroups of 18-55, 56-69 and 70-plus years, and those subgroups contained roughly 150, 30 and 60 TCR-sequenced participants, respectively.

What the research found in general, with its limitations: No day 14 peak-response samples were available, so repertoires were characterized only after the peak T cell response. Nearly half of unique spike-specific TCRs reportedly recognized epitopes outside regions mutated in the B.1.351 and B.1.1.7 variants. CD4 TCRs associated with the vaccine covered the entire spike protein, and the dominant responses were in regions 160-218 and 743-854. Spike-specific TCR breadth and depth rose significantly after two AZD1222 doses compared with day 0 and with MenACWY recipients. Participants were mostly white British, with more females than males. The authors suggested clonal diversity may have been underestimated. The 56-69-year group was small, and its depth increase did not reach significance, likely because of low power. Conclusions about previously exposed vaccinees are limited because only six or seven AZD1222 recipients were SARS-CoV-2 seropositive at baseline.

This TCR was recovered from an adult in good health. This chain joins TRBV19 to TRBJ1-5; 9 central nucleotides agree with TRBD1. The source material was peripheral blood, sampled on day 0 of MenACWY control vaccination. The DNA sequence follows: TGTGCCAGTAGTATGGGACAGGGAAGCAATCAGCCCCAGCATTTT. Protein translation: CASSMGQGSNQPQHF. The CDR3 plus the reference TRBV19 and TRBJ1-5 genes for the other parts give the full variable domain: DGGITQSPKYLFRKEGQNVTLSCEQNLNHDAMYWYRQDPGQGLRLIYYSQIVNDFQKGDIAEGYSVSREKKESFPLTVTSAQKNPTAFYLCASSMGQGSNQPQHFGDGTRLSIL.